The 31 T cell receptor beta chains in this list originate from one sample, sequenced in a study of cytomegalovirus exposure and HLA in healthy donors (dated by TCRdb to between 2016 and 2019). Library generation was performed with the immunoSEQ multiplex PCR assay. Here the immuneACCESS table is served through TCRdb, limited to in-frame sequences with V and J called. Missing clones are a known gap in these copies; in checked studies unresolved V genes cover under half, and the rest lacks a known reason. The sample has about 110,000 clones on record, about nine tenths of them singletons. The ten largest clones capture approximately 2% of the sample. Input material: PBMCs. The origin of the receptors is a woman younger than 35 in good health and CMV-seronegative.

The rearrangement links TRBV6-6 to TRBJ1-3; D remains ambiguous. Germline V gene sequence: CDR1 MNHNY, CDR2 SVGAGI (reference sequence). Trimming cost V 4 bases and J 3 bases, with 7 bases left between them. The CDR3 loop spans 13 amino acids. The CDR3 here is CASSFEGGNTIYF. The DNA of the CDR3 is TGTGCCAGCAGTTTTGAGGGTGGAAACACCATATATTTT.

The rearrangement links TRBV4-2 to TRBJ1-1; 7 positions match TRBD1. Germline V lookup: CDR1 LGHNA, CDR2 YNFKEQ. Unmatched junction bases numbered 10, after V lost 0 bases and J lost 12 bases. The CDR3 runs 14 residues. The CDR3 here is CASSQDKGQPTTFF. The CDR3 nucleotides are TGTGCCAGCAGCCAAGATAAGGGACAGCCTACTACTTTCTTT.

V and J are TRBV4-3 and TRBJ2-2; no firm D call. Trimming stripped 6 bases from V and 1 base from J, with 6 bases between. The CDR3 runs to 13 residues. In germline, CDR1 is LGHNA, CDR2 YSLEER. CDR3 amino acids: CASSPLNTGELFF. CDR3 sequence (DNA): TGCGCCAGCAGTCCCCTGAACACCGGGGAGCTGTTTTTT.

This chain connects TRBV5-1 to TRBJ1-2; 8 nucleotides align to TRBD1. The CDR3 spans 14 residues. Germline V gene lookup returns CDR1 SGHRS and CDR2 YFSETQ. V gave up 3 bases and J gave up 7 bases; unmatched junction bases: 8. The CDR3 nucleotides read TGCGCCAGCAGCTACACTACAGGGGGTAGTGGCTACACCTTC. Translated: CASSYTTGGSGYTF.

This sequence joins TRBV27 and TRBJ1-4; 12 bases are shared with TRBD1. V lost 3 bases and J lost 8; bases outside the gene matches: 4. CDR3 size: 15 residues. Germline assignment: CDR1 MNHEY and CDR2 SMNVEV (reference sequence). In DNA, the CDR3 is TGTGCCAGCAGTTTGGGACAGGGGGCAGGAGAAAAACTGTTTTTT. Residues: CASSLGQGAGEKLFF.

The V and J genes are TRBV6-4 and TRBJ2-1; 11 bases line up with TRBD1. Germline trimming cut 5 bases from V and 6 bases from J; bases unmatched to any gene: 9. This CDR3 comprises 16 residues. Germline V lookup: CDR1 MRHNA, CDR2 SNTAGT. The CDR3 protein is CASSLYGGTGGNEQFF. As DNA, the CDR3 is TGTGCCAGCAGTCTATATGGGGGGACAGGGGGCAATGAGCAGTTCTTC.

The chain joins TRBV5-4 to TRBJ2-7, with D maybe TRBD1 (5 bases). V lost 4 bases to trimming and J lost 7 bases, with 18 bases between them. The V gene's germline CDR1 is SGHNT and CDR2 YYREEE (reference sequence). The CDR3 spans 14 residues. CDR3 region: CASSKTAFLREQYF. CDR3 bases: TGTGCCAGCAGCAAGACAGCATTCCTAAGGGAGCAGTACTTC.

The CDR3 spells CASSPPGGIYNEQFF. The CDR3 DNA follows: TGTGCCAGCTCACCACCGGGGGGGATCTACAATGAGCAGTTCTTC. This chain uses TRBV18 with TRBJ2-1; TRBD2 aligns across 7 bases. After removal of 0 bases from V and 3 bases from J, the junction contained 2 bases not matched to a gene. CDR3 length: 15 amino acids. The germline V gene encodes CDR1 KGHSH and CDR2 LQKENI.

This sequence joins TRBV27 and TRBJ2-3; 8 bases fit TRBD1. The J segment lost 4 bases and the V segment lost 0 bases, leaving 0 bases of the junction unmatched. Germline values: CDR1 MNHEY, CDR2 SMNVEV (reference sequence). This CDR3 comprises 14 residues. Here the CDR3 DNA reads TGTGCCAGCAGTTTATCGACAGGGGCAGATACGCAGTATTTT. Its protein is CASSLSTGADTQYF.

CDR3 nucleotide sequence: TGTGCCAGCAGCTTAGCGCGGCGGGAGCGGTCCTACGAGCAGTACTTC. Its protein is CASSLARRERSYEQYF. The V and J genes are TRBV7-2 and TRBJ2-7, with 7 bases identical to TRBD2. CDR3 size: 16 residues. V dropped 0 bases and J dropped 1; count of bases not matched to a gene: 6. CDR1 and CDR2 (germline): SGHTA, FQGNSA.

The genes are TRBV6-1 and TRBJ2-1; D uncertain. The CDR3 is made up of 12 amino acids. CDR1 is MNHNS and CDR2 is SASEGT in the germline V gene. V lost 8 bases and J 4 bases, leaving 9 bases between the germline ends. Here the CDR3 reads CASFPGYNEQFF. DNA for the CDR3: TGTGCCAGCTTTCCAGGTTACAATGAGCAGTTCTTC.

The chain uses TRBV19 and TRBJ2-7, with D possibly TRBD1 on 6 matching bases. The germline V gene encodes CDR1 LNHDA and CDR2 SQIVND (reference sequence). Trimming removed 1 base at V and 4 bases at J, with 14 bases between. The CDR3 contains 15 residues. The CDR3 bases are TGTGCCAGTAGTATAGGGCCAGGGGCGTCGTACGAGCAGTACTTC. Translated, it gives CASSIGPGASYEQYF.

This clone occurred once. The rearrangement joins TRBV6-6 to TRBJ1-2; 9 nucleotides line up with TRBD1. CDR3 length: 14 residues. Trimming cost V 5 bases and J 5 bases; bases outside gene matches: 6. The germline V gene encodes CDR1 MNHNY and CDR2 SVGAGI (reference sequence). The CDR3 DNA follows: TGTGCCAGCAGTAACCGGGACAGGGATTATGGCTACACCTTC. Its protein is CASSNRDRDYGYTF.

This sequence joins TRBV7-2 and TRBJ1-3; possibly TRBD1 for D (6 bases). Germline lookup yields CDR1 SGHTA and CDR2 FQGNSA. Trimming removed 0 bases at V and 4 bases at J, with 19 bases between. The length of the CDR3 is 18 residues. Here the CDR3 reads CASSLALRFRGRGNTIYF. The CDR3 nucleotides read TGTGCCAGCAGCTTAGCGCTAAGGTTCAGGGGACGGGGAAACACCATATATTTT.

This chain links TRBV9 with TRBJ1-2, with TRBD1 as a possible D gene (6 bases). There are 14 residues in the CDR3. The germline V gene encodes CDR1 SGDLS and CDR2 YYNGEE. Trimming stripped 7 bases from V and 5 bases from J, with 18 bases between. This CDR3 is CASGGGGRGYGYTF. CDR3 DNA sequence: TGTGCCAGCGGGGGCGGGGGGCGCGGGTATGGCTACACCTTC.

This clone was counted a single time. The gene calls are TRBV7-9 and TRBJ2-5; 10 nucleotides agree with TRBD2. Germline CDR1 SEHNR, CDR2 FQNEAQ (reference sequence). The CDR3 consists of 14 residues. Trimming removed 3 bases from V and 2 bases from J; junction bases left unmatched: 0. The CDR3 DNA sequence: TGTGCCAGCAGCTTGACTAGCGGGCAAGAGACCCAGTACTTC. Translated: CASSLTSGQETQYF.

This chain joins TRBV5-1 and TRBJ2-3; D not resolved. The germline V gene has CDR1 SGHRS and CDR2 YFSETQ. The CDR3 is 11 residues long. With 0 bases removed from V and 11 bases from J, the gap between germline ends came to 7 bases. CDR3 nucleotide sequence: TGCGCCAGCAGCTTGGGGGCGCGGCAGTATTTT. It codes for CASSLGARQYF.

The rearrangement links TRBV11-1 to TRBJ2-1; D is unresolved. The CDR3 sequence is 13 residues long. The V gene lost 2 bases and the J gene lost 7 bases, with 9 bases spanning the gap. In germline, CDR1 is SGHAT, CDR2 FQDESV (reference sequence). The CDR3 DNA sequence: TGTGCCAGCAGCTTACTCAGGATTAATGAGCAGTTCTTC. Translation: CASSLLRINEQFF.

V usage is TRBV13 and J usage is TRBJ2-5; D possibly corresponds to TRBD1 (6 bases). This CDR3 is 16 amino acids long. Germline V gene data show CDR1 as PRHDT and CDR2 as FYEKMQ (reference sequence). Trimming took off 8 bases at V and 1 base at J, with 20 bases between the two ends. The DNA of the CDR3 is TGTGCCAGCGAGGAGAAAGGGGGTTGGGGCCAAGAGACCCAGTACTTC. It encodes CASEEKGGWGQETQYF. The variable domain in full, with the rest retrieved from reference TRBV13 and TRBJ2-5, is AAGVIQSPRHLIKEKRETATLKCYPIPRHDTVYWYQQGPGQDPQFLISFYEKMQSDKGSIPDRFSAQQFSDYHSELNMSSLELGDSALYFCASEEKGGWGQETQYFGPGTRLLVL.

The CDR3 loop is CASSLSDTQYF. The CDR3 nucleotides are TGCGCCAGCAGCCTTTCAGATACGCAGTATTTT. The rearrangement uses TRBV5-1 and TRBJ2-3; D ambiguous. Per germline, CDR1 SGHRS and CDR2 YFSETQ. V was clipped by 4 bases and J by 4 bases, with 4 bases between them. The CDR3 spans 11 residues.

The chain joins TRBV4-1 to TRBJ2-2; 7 nucleotides agree with TRBD1. Germline V CDR1 and CDR2: MGHRA, YSYEKL. This CDR3 comprises 16 residues. Trimming took 8 bases from V and 1 from J; bases not matched to a gene: 10. The CDR3 protein is CASHDRVFGNTGELFF. DNA for the CDR3: TGCGCCAGCCACGACAGGGTTTTTGGGAACACCGGGGAGCTGTTTTTT.

The chain recombines TRBV7-6 with TRBJ1-5; D perhaps matches TRBD1 (6 bases). The ends were cut back, 1 base at V and 6 bases at J, with 13 bases in the middle. Germline V gene sequence: CDR1 SGHVS, CDR2 FNYEAQ. This CDR3 region has 15 residues. CDR3 in DNA: TGTGCCAGCAGCTTAGAAACAGGGCAGAGTCAGCCCCAGCATTTT. Translation: CASSLETGQSQPQHF.

This sequence joins TRBV19 and TRBJ1-5; the match to TRBD1 covers 8 bases. The CDR3 is made up of 15 amino acids. Germline-derived CDR1 and CDR2 are LNHDA and SQIVND (reference sequence). The trim removed 3 bases at V and 6 bases at J, leaving 7 bases unmatched. The CDR3 bases are TGTGCCAGTAGTATGGGCCAGGGGGCAGGTCAGCCCCAGCATTTT. This encodes CASSMGQGAGQPQHF. Filled out from reference TRBV19 and TRBJ1-5, the complete variable domain reads DGGITQSPKYLFRKEGQNVTLSCEQNLNHDAMYWYRQDPGQGLRLIYYSQIVNDFQKGDIAEGYSVSREKKESFPLTVTSAQKNPTAFYLCASSMGQGAGQPQHFGDGTRLSIL.

The chain couples TRBV4-3 to TRBJ2-7, with a tentative D call TRBD1 (8 bases). CDR1 and CDR2 (germline): LGHNA, YSLEER. Trimming stripped 1 base from V and 3 bases from J, with 13 bases between. The CDR3 totals 15 residues. CDR3 in amino acids: CASSQGHRGGYEQYF. The CDR3 DNA reads as TGCGCCAGCAGCCAAGGGCACAGGGGGGGCTACGAGCAGTACTTC.

CDR3 sequence: CAGSAAARVGDTQYF. In DNA, the CDR3 is TGTGCCGGCTCGGCGGCGGCCCGAGTAGGAGATACGCAGTATTTT. This chain uses TRBV30 with TRBJ2-3; D is unresolved. The CDR3 runs to 15 residues. Germline CDR1 is GTSNPN and CDR2 is SVGIG (reference sequence). The V gene lost 8 bases and the J gene lost 5 bases, with 23 bases spanning the gap.

The chain couples TRBV18 to TRBJ1-1; the D gene is possibly TRBD1 (6 bases). Germline loops: CDR1 KGHSH, CDR2 LQKENI. The CDR3 totals 14 residues. Trimming pared 4 bases from V and 8 bases from J, leaving 17 bases between. The DNA for the CDR3 is TGTGCCAGCTCACAAAGCAGGGGAGGGGCCGAAGCTTTCTTT. Amino acid sequence: CASSQSRGGAEAFF. The full variable domain, with the rest looked up from reference TRBV18 and TRBJ1-1, is NAGVMQNPRHLVRRRGQEARLRCSPMKGHSHVYWYRQLPEEGLKFMVYLQKENIIDESGMPKERFSAEFPKEGPSILRIQQVVRGDSAAYFCASSQSRGGAEAFFGQGTRLTVV.

The rearrangement links TRBV9 to TRBJ2-5; D is uncertain. Between the trimmed V and J ends, which lost 0 bases and 4 bases, there was a span of 7 bases. CDR3 length: 13 residues. Germline V gene data show CDR1 as SGDLS and CDR2 as YYNGEE. The CDR3 DNA sequence: TGTGCCAGCAGCGTAGAGGCAGGAGAGACCCAGTACTTC. This translates into CASSVEAGETQYF.

The V call is TRBV25-1, the J call TRBJ1-1; TRBD1 matches 9 bases. This CDR3 spans 14 amino acids. Looked up from germline, CDR1 is MGHDK and CDR2 is SYGVNS. Unmatched junction bases numbered 4, after V lost 4 bases and J lost 4 bases. CDR3: CASSGQGGGTEAFF. The CDR3 DNA is TGTGCCAGCAGTGGACAGGGGGGTGGCACTGAAGCTTTCTTT.

CDR3 in DNA: TGTGCCAGCAGTTGGATAGGACAGGGGTCAGGCAATGAGCAGTTCTTC. It translates to CASSWIGQGSGNEQFF. The V and J genes are TRBV28 and TRBJ2-1; 9 positions agree with TRBD1. Looked up from germline, CDR1 is MDHEN and CDR2 is SYDVKM. V lost 4 bases, J lost 6 bases, and 10 bases stayed unmatched. The CDR3 extends over 16 amino acids.

The rearrangement links TRBV27 to TRBJ1-5; TRBD1 aligns across 8 bases. CDR1 MNHEY and CDR2 SMNVEV come from the germline V gene (reference sequence). V lost 5 bases, J lost 0 bases, and 3 bases stayed unmatched. The CDR3 sequence is 15 residues long. The CDR3 DNA reads as TGTGCCAGCAGTACGACAGGGGATAGCAATCAGCCCCAGCATTTT. This translates into CASSTTGDSNQPQHF.

The genes are TRBV7-8 and TRBJ2-2, with 8 positions matching TRBD2. After removal of 5 bases from V and 7 bases from J, the junction contained 9 bases not matched to a gene. The CDR3 has 15 amino acids. Per the germline V gene, CDR1 is SGHVS and CDR2 is FQNEAQ. The CDR3 here is CASSPWTSWDGELFF. The CDR3 DNA reads TGTGCCAGCAGCCCGTGGACTAGCTGGGACGGGGAGCTGTTTTTT.